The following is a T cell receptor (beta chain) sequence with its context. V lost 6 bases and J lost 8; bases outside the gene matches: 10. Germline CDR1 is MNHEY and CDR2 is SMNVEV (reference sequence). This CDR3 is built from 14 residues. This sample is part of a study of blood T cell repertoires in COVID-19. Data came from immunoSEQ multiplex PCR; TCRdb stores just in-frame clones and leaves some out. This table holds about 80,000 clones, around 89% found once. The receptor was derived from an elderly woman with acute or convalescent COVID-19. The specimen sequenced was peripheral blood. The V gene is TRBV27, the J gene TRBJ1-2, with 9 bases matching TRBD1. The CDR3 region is CASSRDRDLSGYTF. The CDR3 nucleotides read TGTGCCAGCAGCCGGGACAGGGATCTCTCCGGCTACACCTTC.